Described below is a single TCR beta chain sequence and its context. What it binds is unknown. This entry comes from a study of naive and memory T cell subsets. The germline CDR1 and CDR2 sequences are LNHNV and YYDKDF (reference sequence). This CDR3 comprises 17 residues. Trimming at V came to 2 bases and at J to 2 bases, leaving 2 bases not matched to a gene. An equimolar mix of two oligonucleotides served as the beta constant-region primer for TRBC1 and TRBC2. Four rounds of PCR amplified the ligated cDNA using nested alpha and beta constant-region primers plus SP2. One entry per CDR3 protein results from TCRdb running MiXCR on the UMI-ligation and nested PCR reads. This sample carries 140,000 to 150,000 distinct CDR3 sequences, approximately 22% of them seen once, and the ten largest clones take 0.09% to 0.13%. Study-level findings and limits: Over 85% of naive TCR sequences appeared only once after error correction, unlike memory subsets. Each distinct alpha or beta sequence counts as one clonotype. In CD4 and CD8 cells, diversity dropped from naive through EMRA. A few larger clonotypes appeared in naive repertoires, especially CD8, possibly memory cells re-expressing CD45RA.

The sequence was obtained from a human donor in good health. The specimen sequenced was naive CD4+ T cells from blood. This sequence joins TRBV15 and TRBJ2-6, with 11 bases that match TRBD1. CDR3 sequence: CATSRPGQGAGANVLTF. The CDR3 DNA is TGTGCCACCAGCAGACCGGGACAGGGGGCTGGGGCCAACGTCCTGACTTTC.